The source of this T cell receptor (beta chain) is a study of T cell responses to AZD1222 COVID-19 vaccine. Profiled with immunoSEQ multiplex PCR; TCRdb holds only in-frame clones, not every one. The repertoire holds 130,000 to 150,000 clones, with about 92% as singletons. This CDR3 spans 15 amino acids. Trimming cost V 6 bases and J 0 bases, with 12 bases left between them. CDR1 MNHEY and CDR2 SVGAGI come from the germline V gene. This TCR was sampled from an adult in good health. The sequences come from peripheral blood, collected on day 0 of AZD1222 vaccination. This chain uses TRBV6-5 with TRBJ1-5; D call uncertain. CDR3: CASSVPPDSNQPQHF. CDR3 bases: TGTGCCAGCAGCGTGCCCCCAGATAGCAATCAGCCCCAGCATTTT.